What follows are 25 T cell receptor beta chains derived from one specimen sequenced in a study of OX40 agonist ivuxolimab in advanced cancers. Assay: immunoSEQ multiplex PCR; the TCRdb copy retains only in-frame clones and omits some. Of nearly 80,000 clones detected, 75% to 95% appear once; the ten largest clones hold around 7%. The material was CD4+ or CD8+ T cells sorted from blood, obtained in a trial of the OX40 agonist ivuxolimab. These receptors came from an adult with an advanced solid tumor such as melanoma, head and neck, liver or kidney cancer.

The rearrangement uses TRBV28 and TRBJ1-1, with 7 bases lining up with TRBD1. Trimming took 5 bases from V and 11 from J; bases not matched to a gene: 11. The CDR3 contains 13 residues. CDR1 MDHEN and CDR2 SYDVKM come from the germline V gene. The CDR3 coding sequence is TGTGCCAGCAGTGAAGGGACAGCGGCTAGGGCTTTCTTT. Protein: CASSEGTAARAFF.

The chain employs TRBV5-8 and TRBJ2-7, with 11 nucleotides matching TRBD1. The CDR3 contains 16 residues. V shed 4 bases, J shed 3 bases, and the junction held 9 bases outside the gene matches. Germline CDR1 SGHTS, CDR2 YDEGEE. In nucleotides, the CDR3 is TGTGCCAGCAGCAGGACAGGGGGCATTTCCCGCTACGAGCAGTACTTC. This encodes CASSRTGGISRYEQYF.

The chain joins TRBV14 to TRBJ2-1; D is possibly TRBD2 (6 bases). V lost 4 bases and J lost 8, with 15 bases in between. The CDR3 extends over 14 amino acids. CDR1 SGHDN and CDR2 FVKESK come from the germline V gene. The CDR3 DNA reads as TGTGCCAGCAGCCTAGATCTAGCGTTCGATGAGCAGTTCTTC. Its protein product is CASSLDLAFDEQFF.

The CDR3 sequence is CASSLTAAGGELFF. CDR3 nucleotide sequence: TGTGCCAGCAGCTTAACGGCCGCCGGCGGGGAGCTGTTTTTT. This chain links TRBV7-3 with TRBJ2-2; D is uncertain. CDR1 SGHTA and CDR2 FQGTGA come from the germline V gene. Trimming removed 0 bases at V and 7 bases at J, with 9 bases between. This CDR3 has 14 residues.

The chain uses TRBV18 and TRBJ2-7, with TRBD2 matching 11 bases. V shed 6 bases, J shed 7 bases, and the junction held 8 bases outside the gene matches. The CDR3 sequence is 14 residues long. The germline gives CDR1 KGHSH, CDR2 LQKENI. The CDR3 spells CASSPTSGRKEQYF. CDR3 in DNA: TGTGCCAGCTCCCCAACTAGCGGGAGAAAGGAGCAGTACTTC.

This chain joins TRBV20-1 and TRBJ1-2; TRBD1 matches 7 bases. The junction had 6 bases not matched to a gene; V was cut back by 7 bases and J by 7 bases. The V gene's germline CDR1 is DFQATT and CDR2 SNEGSKA (reference sequence). The CDR3 loop spans 11 amino acids. The DNA of the CDR3 is TGCAGTGGCAAAGGGGGCGGTGGCTACACCTTC. Its translation is CSGKGGGGYTF.

V and J are TRBV6-7 and TRBJ2-3, with 7 bases fitting TRBD1. TRBV6-7 is identified as an open reading frame with a role that is uncertain. Germline trimming cut 10 bases from V and 2 bases from J; bases unmatched to any gene: 6. The CDR3 is 13 residues long. The CDR3, as DNA: TGTGCCACCCCGGGACAGACCACAGATACGCAGTATTTT. Residues: CATPGQTTDTQYF.

This clone came up a few times. The genes are TRBV5-1 and TRBJ2-3; no firm D call. Trimming stripped 1 base from V and 1 base from J, with 4 bases between. Germline V gene sequence: CDR1 SGHRS, CDR2 YFSETQ. The CDR3 covers 13 residues. The CDR3 DNA is TGCGCCAGCAGCTTGTTACGCACAGATACGCAGTATTTT. Its translation is CASSLLRTDTQYF.

CDR3 coding DNA: TGTGCCAGCAGCTTCCAGGCGGGGGACGTAACTGAAGCTTTCTTT. The encoded protein is CASSFQAGDVTEAFF. V is TRBV11-2 and J is TRBJ1-1; D may be TRBD1 (5 bases). With 3 bases removed from V and 5 bases from J, the gap between germline ends came to 16 bases. Germline loops: CDR1 SGHAT, CDR2 FQNNGV. The CDR3 extends over 15 amino acids.

The V call is TRBV28, the J call TRBJ1-2; TRBD1 might be the D (5 bases). The CDR3 runs to 14 residues. Per the germline V gene, CDR1 is MDHEN and CDR2 is SYDVKM. The V gene lost 4 bases and the J gene lost 0 bases, with 9 bases spanning the gap. The CDR3 DNA follows: TGTGCCAGCAGTTCGGGGGGTACTAACTATGGCTACACCTTC. As protein: CASSSGGTNYGYTF.

This clone has only one observation. The chain uses TRBV5-1 and TRBJ2-3, with 8 bases lining up with TRBD1. Germline values: CDR1 SGHRS, CDR2 YFSETQ. The trim removed 0 bases at V and 1 base at J, leaving 4 bases unmatched. The CDR3 length is 16 residues. The CDR3 DNA sequence: TGCGCCAGCAGCTTGGACGGGACAGGCGGCACAGATACGCAGTATTTT. Its translation is CASSLDGTGGTDTQYF.

The chain links TRBV13 to TRBJ2-1, with D unclear. V lost 6 bases and J lost 0, with 6 bases in between. CDR3 length: 13 residues. CDR1 is PRHDT, CDR2 FYEKMQ, per germline (reference sequence). CDR3 protein: CASSNYSYNEQFF. Here the CDR3 DNA reads TGTGCCAGCAGTAACTACTCCTACAATGAGCAGTTCTTC.

The V gene is TRBV7-9, the J gene TRBJ1-4; the D gene is possibly TRBD1 (6 bases). Trimming removed 1 base from V and 4 bases from J, with 7 bases in between. Germline-derived CDR1 and CDR2 are SEHNR and FQNEAQ (reference sequence). This CDR3 spans 14 amino acids. The CDR3 DNA sequence: TGTGCCAGCAGCTTAGAACAGGGTAATGAAAAACTGTTTTTT. Encoded protein: CASSLEQGNEKLFF.

V is TRBV29-1 and J is TRBJ1-2; D is uncertain. V was trimmed by 2 bases and J by 4 bases, leaving 8 bases between them. Germline V gives CDR1 SQVTM, CDR2 ANQGSEA. The CDR3 length is 12 residues. CDR3 nucleotide sequence: TGCAGCGTTGAAAGGACGGTCTATGGCTACACCTTC. Its translation: CSVERTVYGYTF.

The chain recombines TRBV18 with TRBJ1-2; 7 bases map to TRBD1. V gave up 2 bases and J gave up 4 bases; unmatched junction bases: 10. The germline gives CDR1 KGHSH, CDR2 LQKENI. CDR3 length equals 16 residues. The CDR3 loop reads CASSPNTPTGPYGYTF. The CDR3 DNA sequence: TGTGCCAGCTCACCAAATACGCCGACAGGGCCCTATGGCTACACCTTC.

The V gene is TRBV18, the J gene TRBJ2-3; TRBD2 matches at 8 bases. Germline V gene sequence: CDR1 KGHSH, CDR2 LQKENI. CDR3 length: 16 residues. J was trimmed by 0 bases and V by 5 bases; bases with no gene match: 7. The CDR3 DNA reads TGTGCCAGCTCATCTCCTAGCGGGTCTAGCACAGATACGCAGTATTTT. The encoded protein is CASSSPSGSSTDTQYF.

The chain couples TRBV30 to TRBJ2-7; 9 positions match TRBD1. The junction had 8 bases not matched to a gene; V was cut back by 6 bases and J by 2 bases. This CDR3 is 14 amino acids long. Germline V CDR1 and CDR2: GTSNPN, SVGIG (reference sequence). CDR3 region: CACGRDRAPYEQYF. Written as DNA, the CDR3 is TGTGCCTGCGGACGGGACAGGGCCCCCTACGAGCAGTACTTC.

J is TRBJ2-1 and V is TRBV7-8; no definite D call. CDR3 length equals 19 residues. V shed 6 bases and J shed 3 bases, with 27 bases lying between them. Germline V gene lookup returns CDR1 SGHVS and CDR2 FQNEAQ. This chain's CDR3 is CASSPDRSPRLGNYNEQFF. The DNA of the CDR3 is TGTGCCAGCAGTCCGGACCGATCCCCGCGGTTAGGGAACTACAATGAGCAGTTCTTC.

The chain is built from TRBV30 and TRBJ2-7; D could derive from TRBD1 or TRBD2 (5 bases each). Trimming cost V 2 bases and J 10 bases, with 12 bases left between them. The CDR3 contains 11 residues. Germline CDR1 GTSNPN, CDR2 SVGIG (reference sequence). The CDR3 protein is CAWSRDVGQYF. CDR3 sequence (DNA): TGTGCCTGGAGTCGGGACGTCGGACAGTACTTC.

The chain recombines TRBV7-6 with TRBJ1-2; D is unresolved. The CDR3 is 11 amino acids. Trimming pared 2 bases from V and 10 bases from J, leaving 8 bases between. Germline V lookup: CDR1 SGHVS, CDR2 FNYEAQ. CDR3 nucleotides: TGTGCCAGCAGCTTACTTAGTGTCTACACCTTC. This translates into CASSLLSVYTF.

The CDR3 region is CASSLDGTSGTNTQYF. CDR3 DNA sequence: TGTGCCAGCAGCTTAGATGGGACTAGCGGTACCAATACGCAGTATTTT. This rearrangement joins TRBV7-9 to TRBJ2-3; 11 positions agree with TRBD2. The junction had 7 bases not matched to a gene; V was cut back by 1 base and J by 7 bases. The germline gives CDR1 SEHNR, CDR2 FQNEAQ (reference sequence). The CDR3 totals 16 residues.

This chain uses TRBV10-3 with TRBJ2-2; D may correspond to TRBD1 or TRBD2 (5 bases each). CDR3 size: 14 residues. Trimming left V 5 bases short and J 2 bases short, with 9 bases between. The V gene's germline CDR1 is ENHRY and CDR2 SYGVKD. CDR3: CAISRDPNTGELFF. Written as DNA, the CDR3 is TGTGCCATCAGTCGGGACCCAAACACCGGGGAGCTGTTTTTT.

The chain uses TRBV30 and TRBJ2-7; the match to TRBD1 covers 7 bases. With V trimmed by 0 bases and J by 3 bases, 2 bases remained unmatched. The CDR3 is 13 amino acids. The V gene's germline CDR1 is GTSNPN and CDR2 SVGIG (reference sequence). CDR3 sequence (DNA): TGTGCCTGGAGTGTAGACAGGGACTACGAGCAGTACTTC. Translating gives CAWSVDRDYEQYF.

The V gene is TRBV11-2, the J gene TRBJ2-5, with D perhaps matching TRBD2 (7 bases). The CDR3 spans 14 residues. Germline assignment: CDR1 SGHAT and CDR2 FQNNGV. The V end was cut by 3 bases, the J end by 7 bases, with 15 bases between. The CDR3: CASSFIQRDMTQYF. The CDR3 DNA reads as TGTGCCAGCAGCTTTATCCAGCGGGACATGACCCAGTACTTC. Full variable domain (rest looked up from reference TRBV11-2 and TRBJ2-5): EAGVAQSPRYKIIEKRQSVAFWCNPISGHATLYWYQQILGQGPKLLIQFQNNGVVDDSQLPKDRFSAERLKGVDSTLKIQPAKLEDSAVYLCASSFIQRDMTQYFGPGTRLLVL.

V gene TRBV2 combines with J gene TRBJ1-4; D is undetermined. The CDR3 runs to 13 residues. Looked up from germline, CDR1 is SNHLY and CDR2 is FYNNEI. V was shortened by 1 base and J by 10 bases, with 10 bases between the two germline ends. The CDR3 DNA is TGTGCCAGCAGTGAAGTCCCAGCGGGAAAACTGTTTTTT. Protein product: CASSEVPAGKLFF.